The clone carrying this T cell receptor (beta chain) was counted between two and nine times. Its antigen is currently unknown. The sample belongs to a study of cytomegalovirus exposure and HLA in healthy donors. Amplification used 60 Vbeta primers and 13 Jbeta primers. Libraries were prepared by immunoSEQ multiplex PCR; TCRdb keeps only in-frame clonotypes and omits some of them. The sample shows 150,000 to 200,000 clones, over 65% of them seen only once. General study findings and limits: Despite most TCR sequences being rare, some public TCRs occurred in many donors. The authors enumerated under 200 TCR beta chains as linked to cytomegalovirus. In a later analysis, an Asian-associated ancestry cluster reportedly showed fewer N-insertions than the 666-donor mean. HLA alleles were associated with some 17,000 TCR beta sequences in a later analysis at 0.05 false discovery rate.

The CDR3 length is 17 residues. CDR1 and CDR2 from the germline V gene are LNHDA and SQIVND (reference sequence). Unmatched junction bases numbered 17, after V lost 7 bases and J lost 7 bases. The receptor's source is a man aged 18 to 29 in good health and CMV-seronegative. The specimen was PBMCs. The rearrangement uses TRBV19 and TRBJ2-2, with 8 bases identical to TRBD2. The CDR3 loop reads CASITKGGPAGVGELFF. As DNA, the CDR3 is TGTGCCAGTATCACAAAAGGAGGGCCAGCGGGAGTCGGGGAGCTGTTTTTT.